The T cell receptor (beta chain) under discussion was sequenced for a study of CD8 T cells in Susac syndrome. Germline values: CDR1 MGHRA, CDR2 YSYEKL. The J segment lost 5 bases and the V segment lost 0 bases, leaving 5 bases of the junction unmatched. The CDR3 is made up of 15 amino acids. Notes on this clonotype: Its antigen remains unknown.

Findings and limits, study-wide: The relatively small number of individuals in the TCR sequencing and HLA analysis was acknowledged by the study.

The authors carried out high-throughput sequencing of TCR beta. They applied it to CD8+ and CD4+ T cells obtained from blood. Both CD4+ and CD8+ T cells were negatively isolated, and TEMRA cells underwent FACS enrichment. Random hexamers were used to reverse transcribe an amount of about 0.45 to 1 ug RNA. Amplification of the TCR beta CDR3 was carried out by immunoSEQ multiplex PCR, which spanned a total of 54 Vbeta and 13 Jbeta segments. TCRdb redid the calling of the immunoSEQ multiplex PCR reads with MiXCR, one entry per CDR3 protein. Of approximately 70,000 distinct CDR3 sequences listed, roughly 94% are singletons.

This TCR came from a human donor in good health. Material: CD8+ T cells from PBMCs. This chain connects TRBV4-1 to TRBJ2-7, with TRBD1 identical over 9 bases. The CDR3, as DNA: TGCGCCAGCAGCCAAGATGGGGACAGGGACGACGAGCAGTACTTC. Protein: CASSQDGDRDDEQYF.